The 4 T cell receptor beta chains listed next were all sequenced from one sample in a study of blood T cell repertoires in COVID-19. Clones were read by immunoSEQ multiplex PCR, and TCRdb kept only the in-frame ones, dropping some. The sample consists of roughly 240,000 clones, about 79% of them appearing once. Sequenced: peripheral blood. These receptors originate from a man between 40 and 49 years old who had recovered from COVID-19.

The chain combines TRBV6-4 with TRBJ2-3; 7 nucleotides match TRBD1. From germline, CDR1 is MRHNA and CDR2 SNTAGT. The V segment lost 10 bases and the J segment 0 bases; nucleotides outside the gene matches: 4. This CDR3 is built from 13 residues. In DNA form, the CDR3 reads TGTGCCACCTCGACAGGGAGCACAGATACGCAGTATTTT. It specifies CATSTGSTDTQYF.

This chain connects TRBV24-1 to TRBJ2-7; TRBD2 matches at 10 bases. Germline values: CDR1 KGHDR, CDR2 SFDVKD. This CDR3 is built from 17 residues. Trimming at V came to 4 bases and at J to 5 bases, leaving 13 bases not matched to a gene. DNA for the CDR3: TGTGCCACCAGTGAGGTAGGGTGTAGCGGGAGGTTCCACGAGCAGTACTTC. Its protein is CATSEVGCSGRFHEQYF.

The CDR3 is CASSLDLTAGYNEQFF. CDR3 sequence (DNA): TGTGCCAGCAGCTTAGATCTCACGGCGGGGTACAATGAGCAGTTCTTC. The chain recombines TRBV11-3 with TRBJ2-1; weak D call: TRBD2 (6 bases). Germline CDR1 reads SGHNT; CDR2 reads YENEEA. The CDR3 has 16 residues. The ends were cut back, 0 bases at V and 4 bases at J, with 13 bases in the middle.

The chain links TRBV27 to TRBJ2-7; 7 bases map to TRBD1. V lost 8 bases to trimming and J lost 4 bases; unmatched junction nucleotides: 14. There are 15 residues in the CDR3. Germline lookup yields CDR1 MNHEY and CDR2 SMNVEV (reference sequence). CDR3 region: CASGLGDSDLYEQYF. For the CDR3, the DNA is TGTGCCAGCGGCCTGGGGGACAGTGACTTGTACGAGCAGTACTTC.